These T cell receptor beta chains were read from a single sample in a study of T cells after somatic rescue of genetic block. Some clones are missing from TCRdb's copy, which holds only in-frame ones; the method was immunoSEQ multiplex PCR. The data show some 13,000 clones, 73% seen once. Sequencing was performed on peripheral blood mononuclear cells (PBMCs). The receptors here all came from a boy between 10 and 17 years old. CDR3s include the opening cysteine and the closing phenylalanine or tryptophan. D genes are given only for firm matches. Size is omitted from some rows. Given values are once, few, many or a class for expanded clones.

d_gene: TRBD2; len: 11; v_gene: TRBV30; abundance: few; j_gene: TRBJ2-7; CDR3nt: TGTGCCTGGGGGACTAGCCAGGAGCAGTACTTC; CDR3aa: CAWGTSQEQYF
d_gene: .; len: 14; v_gene: TRBV27; abundance: .; j_gene: TRBJ2-7; CDR3nt: TGTGCCAGCAGGCAGAATCGACAGTCCTACGAGCAGTACTTC; CDR3aa: CASRQNRQSYEQYF
d_gene: .; len: 13; v_gene: TRBV18; abundance: .; j_gene: TRBJ1-1; CDR3nt: TGTGCCAGCTCACCACCGGCTAGTACTGAAGCTTTCTTT; CDR3aa: CASSPPASTEAFF
d_gene: .; len: 14; v_gene: TRBV27; abundance: .; j_gene: TRBJ1-1; CDR3nt: TGTGCCAGCAGTTTTTACAGGCGGGACACTGAAGCTTTCTTT; CDR3aa: CASSFYRRDTEAFF
d_gene: .; len: 15; v_gene: TRBV28; abundance: .; j_gene: TRBJ2-3; CDR3nt: TGTGCCAGCAGTTCCTGGTGGGGGGCCAAAGATACGCAGTATTTT; CDR3aa: CASSSWWGAKDTQYF
d_gene: .; len: 11; v_gene: TRBV7-9; abundance: .; j_gene: TRBJ1-4; CDR3nt: TGTGCCAGCAGCAACCAGTATGTCCTGTTTTTT; CDR3aa: CASSNQYVLFF
d_gene: .; len: 13; v_gene: TRBV14; abundance: few; j_gene: TRBJ2-7; CDR3nt: TGTGCCAGCAGCGTTCGGAAGGGGCGCGAGCAGTACTTC; CDR3aa: CASSVRKGREQYF
d_gene: .; len: 11; v_gene: TRBV2; abundance: .; j_gene: TRBJ2-5; CDR3nt: TGTGCCAGCCATGGGAAAGAGACCCAGTACTTC; CDR3aa: CASHGKETQYF
d_gene: TRBD2; len: 16; v_gene: TRBV5-5; abundance: .; j_gene: TRBJ2-7; CDR3nt: TGTGCCAGCAGCTTGAGCTCTAGCGGGCGACTTTACGAGCAGTACTTC; CDR3aa: CASSLSSSGRLYEQYF
d_gene: .; len: 13; v_gene: TRBV28; abundance: .; j_gene: TRBJ1-5; CDR3nt: TGTGCCAGCAGTTTAAGATCTATTCAGCCCCAGCATTTT; CDR3aa: CASSLRSIQPQHF
d_gene: .; len: 14; v_gene: TRBV10-3; abundance: .; j_gene: TRBJ1-1; CDR3nt: TGTGCCATCACCGGGGACCGAATGAACACTGAAGCTTTCTTT; CDR3aa: CAITGDRMNTEAFF
d_gene: TRBD1; len: 12; v_gene: TRBV28; abundance: few; j_gene: TRBJ2-5; CDR3nt: TGTGCCAGCAGCTCTGGAGACAGGGTGAGGTACTTC; CDR3aa: CASSSGDRVRYF
d_gene: TRBD1; len: 19; v_gene: TRBV5-4; abundance: .; j_gene: TRBJ1-6; CDR3nt: TGTGCCAGCAGCTTGGGTGCGGGGACAGGTAGACCGAGGGATTCACCCCTCCACTTT; CDR3aa: CASSLGAGTGRPRDSPLHF
d_gene: .; len: 13; v_gene: TRBV11-1; abundance: .; j_gene: TRBJ1-1; CDR3nt: TGTGCCAGCAGCTTAGAAGGACGTCAGGCAGCTTTCTTT; CDR3aa: CASSLEGRQAAFF
d_gene: TRBD1; len: 14; v_gene: TRBV29-1; abundance: .; j_gene: TRBJ1-1; CDR3nt: TGCAGCGCTGGGGAACAGGGGGCCTTCACTGAAGCTTTCTTT; CDR3aa: CSAGEQGAFTEAFF
d_gene: .; len: 15; v_gene: TRBV9; abundance: .; j_gene: TRBJ1-6; CDR3nt: TGTGCCAGCAGCTTAACAGGAATTGGTCGTTCACCCCTCCACTTT; CDR3aa: CASSLTGIGRSPLHF
d_gene: TRBD2; len: 15; v_gene: TRBV19; abundance: few; j_gene: TRBJ2-2; CDR3nt: TGTGCCAGTTCGACTCCCCCCGGACTAGCGGGAGTCCTGTTTTTT; CDR3aa: CASSTPPGLAGVLFF
d_gene: .; len: 17; v_gene: TRBV18; abundance: once; j_gene: TRBJ2-2; CDR3nt: TGTGCCAGCTCACCACCGCCGGACAGCTTGAACACCGGGGAGCTGTTTTTT; CDR3aa: CASSPPPDSLNTGELFF
d_gene: .; len: 15; v_gene: TRBV5-1; abundance: .; j_gene: TRBJ2-6; CDR3nt: TGCGCCAGCAGCTTGGACCCAGCTGGGGCCAACGTCCTGACTTTC; CDR3aa: CASSLDPAGANVLTF
d_gene: TRBD1; len: 16; v_gene: TRBV28; abundance: .; j_gene: TRBJ1-5; CDR3nt: TGTGCCAGCAGTTCATTCCGACAGGGGAGGAATCAGCCCCAGCATTTT; CDR3aa: CASSSFRQGRNQPQHF
d_gene: TRBD1; len: 19; v_gene: TRBV28; abundance: .; j_gene: TRBJ1-4; CDR3nt: TGTGCCAGCAGTTCCACCGGGACAGGGTTAACTGGAACTAATGAAAAACTGTTTTTT; CDR3aa: CASSSTGTGLTGTNEKLFF
d_gene: .; len: 14; v_gene: TRBV6-5; abundance: .; j_gene: TRBJ2-2; CDR3nt: TGTGCCAGCAGTTCCATACAGGCCACCGGGGAGCTGTTTTTT; CDR3aa: CASSSIQATGELFF
d_gene: .; len: 16; v_gene: TRBV18; abundance: .; j_gene: TRBJ2-5; CDR3nt: TGTGCCAGCTCACCAATTGGTCCGATGTACCAAGAGACCCAGTACTTC; CDR3aa: CASSPIGPMYQETQYF
d_gene: .; len: 14; v_gene: TRBV7-8; abundance: .; j_gene: TRBJ1-1; CDR3nt: TGTGCCAGCAGCCTCAACCGGGACACTGCTGAAGCTTTCTTT; CDR3aa: CASSLNRDTAEAFF
d_gene: .; len: 16; v_gene: TRBV10-3; abundance: .; j_gene: TRBJ1-1; CDR3nt: TGTGCCATCAGTGAGGGGGTCAGGAGTGTCTATCATGAAGCTTTCTTT; CDR3aa: CAISEGVRSVYHEAFF
d_gene: TRBD2; len: 16; v_gene: TRBV7-3; abundance: once; j_gene: TRBJ2-1; CDR3nt: TGTGCCAGCAGCGGATCTAGCGGGGGGGCCTACAATGAGCAGTTCTTC; CDR3aa: CASSGSSGGAYNEQFF
d_gene: .; len: 11; v_gene: TRBV30; abundance: .; j_gene: TRBJ2-1; CDR3nt: TGTGCCTGGATGGGTCAGTCGGTCTGGTTCTTC; CDR3aa: CAWMGQSVWFF
d_gene: .; len: 17; v_gene: TRBV14; abundance: .; j_gene: TRBJ1-3; CDR3nt: TGTGCCAGCAGCCAAGTTGCCACCCTTAGCTTAGGAAACACCATATATTTT; CDR3aa: CASSQVATLSLGNTIYF
d_gene: TRBD1; len: 13; v_gene: TRBV7-6; abundance: few; j_gene: TRBJ2-7; CDR3nt: TGTGCCAGCAGCTTAACGACAGGGGACGAGCAGTACTTC; CDR3aa: CASSLTTGDEQYF
d_gene: .; len: 15; v_gene: TRBV27; abundance: .; j_gene: TRBJ2-3; CDR3nt: TGTGCCAGCAGTTTATGGGGTAGCGGCACAGATACGCAGTATTTT; CDR3aa: CASSLWGSGTDTQYF
d_gene: .; len: 18; v_gene: TRBV2; abundance: .; j_gene: TRBJ2-3; CDR3nt: TGTGCCAGCAGTGAAAGAGGTCTAGCGATGGGATGGATAGATACGCAGTATTTT; CDR3aa: CASSERGLAMGWIDTQYF
d_gene: .; len: 14; v_gene: TRBV7-9; abundance: .; j_gene: TRBJ2-2; CDR3nt: TGTGCCAGCAGCCGAAGGGGGGACACCGGGGAGCTGTTTTTT; CDR3aa: CASSRRGDTGELFF
d_gene: .; len: 14; v_gene: TRBV6-5; abundance: .; j_gene: TRBJ1-2; CDR3nt: TGTGCCAGCAGTTACTCACGACAGCGGGGTGGCTACACCTTC; CDR3aa: CASSYSRQRGGYTF
d_gene: TRBD2; len: 16; v_gene: TRBV10-3; abundance: .; j_gene: TRBJ2-3; CDR3nt: TGTGCCATCAGTGGTCGACTAGCGGCTAGCACAGATACGCAGTATTTT; CDR3aa: CAISGRLAASTDTQYF
d_gene: TRBD2; len: 15; v_gene: TRBV10-3; abundance: .; j_gene: TRBJ2-1; CDR3nt: TGTGCCATCAGGGTCGCGGGAGGGCCGTACAATGAGCAGTTCTTC; CDR3aa: CAIRVAGGPYNEQFF
d_gene: .; len: 15; v_gene: TRBV5-6; abundance: .; j_gene: TRBJ2-1; CDR3nt: TGTGCCAGCAGCTCTCTAGGATCCGCTTACAATGAGCAGTTCTTC; CDR3aa: CASSSLGSAYNEQFF
d_gene: .; len: 17; v_gene: TRBV5-5; abundance: .; j_gene: TRBJ2-7; CDR3nt: TGTGCCAGCAGCTTTCATTCCACAGGGAAATTCTCCTACGAGCAGTACTTC; CDR3aa: CASSFHSTGKFSYEQYF